The 19 T cell receptor beta chains given below trace back to one sample, sequenced in a study of CD8+ T cells in alopecia areata. After pooling, cutaneous lymph node cells were sorted with CD4, CD8alpha, NKG2D, NKG2ACE and other markers. RNA was extracted and reverse transcribed into cDNA as the sequencing template. Assay: immunoSEQ multiplex PCR; the TCRdb copy retains only in-frame clones and omits some. The repertoire yields 200,000 to 300,000 clones, none seen only once; the top ten contain about 1.2%. The specimen sequenced was CD4+ T cells sorted from a lymph node. Receptors originate from a C3H/HeJ mouse with alopecia areata. The mouse line has the MHC haplotype H2-k.

This clone was counted a few times. Any gene name here is a mouse gene name. The read is 4 residues too short to cover the CDR3 end, so that end is filled in from the germline J gene. The same CDR3 is also encoded by other DNA sequences in this sample. This chain joins TRBV1 and TRBJ2-3, with a tentative D call TRBD1 (5 bases). The V gene's germline CDR1 is NSQYPW and CDR2 LRSPGD (reference sequence). This CDR3 contains 15 residues. V was cut by 1 base and J by 0 bases, with 8 bases left in between. The CDR3: CTCSAGQSSAETLYF. The CDR3 DNA, read in part, is TGCACCTGCAGTGCAGGACAGTCTAGTGCAGAA.

Worth noting for this clone: The genes are named according to mouse. The CDR3 end lies 4 residues beyond the end of the read and is filled in from the germline J gene. This sample also contains other DNA sequences that code for the same CDR3. The chain joins TRBV1 to TRBJ2-3; 7 bases fit TRBD1. Germline loops: CDR1 NSQYPW, CDR2 LRSPGD (reference sequence). V shed 3 bases, J shed 0 bases, and the junction held 3 bases outside the gene matches. This CDR3 is built from 15 residues. This CDR3 is CTCSAGQPSAETLYF. CDR3 DNA, as far as it was read: TGCACCTGCAGTGCGGGACAGCCTAGTGCAGAA.

Regarding this clone: This may be a read error, as it is one base from a much larger clone. Gene names refer to mouse genes. The CDR3 end is not reached by the read, which stops 4 residues before it; the germline J gene fills it in. V is TRBV13-1 and J is TRBJ2-1; 7 bases agree with TRBD1. From germline, CDR1 is NSHNY and CDR2 SYGAGN. V gave up 5 bases and J gave up 2 bases; unmatched junction bases: 1. The length of the CDR3 is 13 residues. Incomplete CDR3 DNA: TGTGCCAGCAGGACAGGGTACTATGCT. Amino acid sequence: CASRTGYYA. The full-length CDR3 reads as CASRTGYYAEQFF.

This clone was counted between two and nine times. One base away lies a much larger clone, so this may be a sequencing read error. All gene names here are mouse names. The read ends 4 residues shy of where the CDR3 ends; the end is completed using the germline J gene. This sample includes further DNA sequences coding for the same CDR3. This chain uses TRBV13-3 with TRBJ2-3; D is possibly TRBD1 (6 bases). The CDR3 has 13 residues. Germline V gives CDR1 NNHDY, CDR2 SYVADS. Between the trimmed V and J ends, which lost 5 bases and 0 bases, there was a span of 7 bases. CDR3 bases read: TGTGCCAGCAGGGACAGCAGTGCAGAA. The encoded protein is CASRDSSAE. The CDR3, in full, reads CASRDSSAETLYF.

Only a few counts were recorded for this clone. Genes and germline come from the mouse. Read sequence stops 4 residues before the CDR3 end, and the germline J gene provides the missing end. The rearrangement uses TRBV13-1 and TRBJ2-7; 12 bases agree with TRBD2. This CDR3 spans 15 amino acids. Germline lookup yields CDR1 NSHNY and CDR2 SYGAGN. The CDR3 protein is CASSADWGGDYEQYF. The part of the CDR3 DNA that was read is TGTGCCAGCAGTGCCGACTGGGGGGGCGATTAT.

A few counts support this clone. Mouse names are used for the genes. From the germline J gene comes the end of the CDR3, since the read stops 4 residues before it. This rearrangement joins TRBV1 to TRBJ2-5; 11 positions agree with TRBD2. Trimming at V came to 4 bases and at J to 0 bases, leaving 6 bases not matched to a gene. The CDR3 sequence is 17 residues long. Per the germline V gene, CDR1 is NSQYPW and CDR2 is LRSPGD (reference sequence). The CDR3 region is CTCSGGTGGFNQDTQYF. CDR3 bases read: TGCACCTGCAGTGGGGGGACTGGGGGATTTAACCAAGAC.

In this sample, this clone turned up a few times. Gene names refer to mouse genes. Read sequence stops 4 residues before the CDR3 end, and the germline J gene provides the missing end. This chain uses TRBV13-2 with TRBJ1-2; TRBD1 matches 7 bases. The CDR3 contains 16 residues. Germline V CDR1 and CDR2: NNHNN, SYGAGS (reference sequence). With V trimmed by 1 base and J by 0 bases, 6 bases remained unmatched. The CDR3 bases that were read are TGTGCCAGCGGTGATTACCCGGGACAGACAAACTCC. It is translated as CASGDYPGQTNS. In full, the CDR3 reads CASGDYPGQTNSDYTF.

This clone has more than one count but fewer than ten. Gene names and germline match the mouse. The read gets to within 4 residues of the CDR3 end, and the germline J gene fills in the rest. The chain joins TRBV13-1 to TRBJ2-7; 9 bases map to TRBD2. The germline gives CDR1 NSHNY, CDR2 SYGAGN. This CDR3 has 12 residues. J was trimmed by 3 bases and V by 6 bases; bases with no gene match: 1. The CDR3 DNA, read in part, is TGTGCCAGCACGGACTGGGGCTAT. Translating it yields CASTDWGY. The whole CDR3 reads CASTDWGYEQYF.

This clone was recorded a few times. The genes and germline here are from mouse. The CDR3 goes on 4 residues after the read ends, and that part is filled in from the germline J gene. J is TRBJ1-1 and V is TRBV13-1, with a possible D match to TRBD1 (6 bases). Germline V gene sequence: CDR1 NSHNY, CDR2 SYGAGN. The CDR3 spans 14 residues. The V end lost 3 bases, the J end lost 2 bases, and 11 bases lay between the germline ends. The sequenced CDR3 bases are TGTGCCAGCAGTGCGGGGACACTTAACACA. Amino acid sequence: CASSAGTLNT. The full CDR3 sequence reads CASSAGTLNTEVFF.

Turning to this clone: Genes and germline are mouse. The read finishes 3 residues shy of the CDR3 end, and the germline J gene is used to complete it. The chain recombines TRBV13-3 with TRBJ1-6; TRBD1 aligns across 10 bases. TRBJ1-6 is labeled an ORF, and its function is uncertain. CDR3 size: 13 residues. With V trimmed by 7 bases and J by 7 bases, 2 bases remained unmatched. Germline-derived CDR1 and CDR2 are NNHDY and SYVADS. The CDR3 protein is CASGDRGNSPLYF. The covered CDR3 bases are TGTGCCAGCGGGGACAGGGGCAATTCGCCC.

As regards this clone: Gene and germline names: mouse. Read coverage stops 4 residues before the CDR3 terminus; the germline J gene supplies the remainder. This chain links TRBV5 with TRBJ2-7; 7 positions match TRBD1. The CDR3 totals 15 residues. Germline assignment: CDR1 LGHNA and CDR2 YNLKQL (reference sequence). The CDR3 DNA, read in part, is TGTGCCAGCAGCCCCCCACCGGGGACAGAGTAT. Protein product: CASSPPPGTEY. The CDR3 as a whole reads CASSPPPGTEYEQYF.

About this clone: Genes and germline come from the mouse. The read stops 4 residues short of the end of the CDR3; the missing end is completed from the germline J gene. V gene TRBV13-1 combines with J gene TRBJ2-5; 9 positions agree with TRBD2. The CDR3 sequence is 15 residues long. CDR1 NSHNY and CDR2 SYGAGN come from the germline V gene. CDR3 DNA (partial): TGTGCCAGCAGTGATCCCTCGGGACTGGGAGAC. Translation: CASSDPSGLGD. From start to end, the CDR3 is CASSDPSGLGDTQYF.

This clone was detected a few times. Mouse germline and gene names are used. The CDR3 is cut off 4 residues early in the read; its end comes from the germline J gene. The chain recombines TRBV5 with TRBJ2-5; 7 bases match TRBD2. Per the germline V gene, CDR1 is LGHNA and CDR2 is YNLKQL (reference sequence). The CDR3 covers 16 residues. The V and J ends lost 0 bases and 2 bases, in that order; junction bases with no gene match: 5. The sequenced part of the CDR3 DNA is TGTGCCAGCAGCCAAGAATATTCTGGGGGCCAAGAC. Translation: CASSQEYSGGQD. The full-length CDR3 reads as CASSQEYSGGQDTQYF.

This clone showed up many times. Gene names follow the mouse nomenclature. The read falls 4 residues short of the CDR3 end, and the missing part is taken from the germline J gene. Additional DNA sequences in this sample encode the identical CDR3. The gene calls are TRBV17 and TRBJ2-5; TRBD2 matches 10 bases. CDR1 MNHDT and CDR2 YYDKIL come from the germline V gene. V lost 5 bases, J lost 3 bases, and 5 bases stayed unmatched. The CDR3 runs to 15 residues. The CDR3 DNA, read in part, is TGTGCTAGCAGTCCCCGACTGGGGGGACAAGAC. Translating it yields CASSPRLGGQD. The full CDR3 reads CASSPRLGGQDTQYF.

A note on this clone: Genes and germline come from the mouse. The read finishes 4 residues shy of the CDR3 end, and the germline J gene is used to complete it. At the DNA level, this CDR3 is encoded by other sequences in the same sample as well. V gene TRBV13-3 combines with J gene TRBJ2-1; 9 bases agree with TRBD2. This CDR3 comprises 14 residues. V shed 2 bases, J shed 4 bases, and the junction held 1 base outside the gene matches. Per germline, CDR1 NNHDY and CDR2 SYVADS. CDR3 DNA (partial): TGTGCCAGCAGTGAAGACTGGGGGTATGCT. Residues: CASSEDWGYA. The whole CDR3 sequence reads CASSEDWGYAEQFF.

About this clone itself: The germline and genes are mouse ones. The read falls 4 residues short of the CDR3 end, and the missing part is taken from the germline J gene. The same CDR3 also results from other DNA sequences found in this sample. The rearrangement uses TRBV13-1 and TRBJ2-7, with D maybe TRBD2 (5 bases). This CDR3 spans 13 amino acids. Germline V CDR1 and CDR2: NSHNY, SYGAGN. CDR3 sequence reads: CASSDALGYEQYF. The part of the CDR3 DNA that was read is TGTGCCAGCAGTGATGCATTGGGGTAT.

Points on this clone: Mouse gene names and germline throughout. Sequencing ends 4 residues short of the CDR3 end; the germline J gene provides the rest. This chain links TRBV31 with TRBJ2-4; maybe TRBD2 (6 bases). The length of the CDR3 is 14 residues. Trimming pared 2 bases from V and 1 base from J, leaving 10 bases between. From germline, CDR1 is GKSSPN and CDR2 SITVG. The sequenced CDR3 bases are TGTGCCTGGAGTGGGGCTGGGGGTCAAAAC. It codes for CAWSGAGGQN. From start to end, the CDR3 is CAWSGAGGQNTLYF.

A few counts support this clone. These gene names are mouse names. The missing CDR3 end, 4 residues past where the read stops, is filled in from the germline J gene. The sample holds other DNA sequences that translate to the same CDR3. The V call is TRBV1, the J call TRBJ1-1, with 7 nucleotides matching TRBD1. Germline V lookup: CDR1 NSQYPW, CDR2 LRSPGD (reference sequence). The CDR3 runs to 15 residues. V shed 0 bases and J 0 bases; nucleotides not matched to a gene: 1. CDR3 DNA, as far as it was read: TGCACCTGCAGTGCAGAGGGACAGCCAAACACA. Translation: CTCSAEGQPNT. From start to end, the CDR3 is CTCSAEGQPNTEVFF.

Concerning this clone itself: All gene names here are mouse names. CDR3 in amino acids: CASSIGVANTEVFF. The CDR3 bases that were read are TGTGCCAGCAGTATTGGGGTTGCAAACACA. The V and J genes are TRBV19 and TRBJ1-1; D is unclear. The sequence runs out 4 residues before the end of the CDR3; the remainder is reconstructed from the germline J gene. CDR3 size: 14 residues. Germline V gene lookup returns CDR1 FNHDT and CDR2 SITEND (reference sequence). V lost 2 bases and J lost 0, with 8 bases in between.